This T cell receptor beta chain was captured by sequencing in a study of blood T cells in healthy people across ages. Study information: The template switching approach captured approximately one barcoded beta molecule for every two T cells. General study results and limits: Per million T cells, TCR beta diversity dropped about linearly as age rose.

Per germline, CDR1 SGHRS and CDR2 YFSETQ. V was cut by 4 bases and J by 2 bases, with 12 bases left in between. This CDR3 region has 14 residues. Through a sample-barcoded 5' primer and a J-beta primer mix, a second PCR was run for roughly 7 to 11 cycles. Unique molecular identifiers of 12 random nucleotides labeled each cDNA. Each sample yielded at least 2.5 million CDR3-containing paired-end reads. MiXCR, run by TCRdb on the 5' RACE reads, gives a single entry per CDR3 protein. The table lists roughly 800,000 distinct CDR3 sequences, around 25% of them singletons. A note on this clonotype: Antigen specificity is unknown.

The sample was also reused in another study, on T cells of mothers and their children.

This chain uses TRBV5-1 with TRBJ1-1; unclear D gene. The sequence derives from a boy between 10 and 17 years old in good health. The sample comprised blood. CDR3 DNA: TGCGCCAGCAGCCGGGATCAAAGCAACACTGAAGCTTTCTTT. Its protein product is CASSRDQSNTEAFF.